This T cell receptor beta chain stems from a study of shared clonotypes between healthy human individuals. Study context: Aged 18 to 49, the donors were a couple of women and a few men.

Every donor, a Caucasian adult, lived in Nashville, Tennessee. Partitioning of CD4+ cells yielded a CD45RA+ naive subset and a CD45RA-negative memory subset. From germline, CDR1 is ENHRY and CDR2 SYGVKD. The CDR3 covers 13 residues. V lost 3 bases, J lost 0 bases, and 6 bases lay in between. Only one count was recorded for this clone. Its cognate antigen is unknown. Study results and limitations: Generally, estimated richness proved larger in naive subsets than it did in memory subsets.

Generated by immunoSEQ multiplex PCR, the TCRdb table keeps only in-frame clones and is missing some. The table records more than 2 million clones, more than 90% of them present only once. The V gene is TRBV10-3, the J gene TRBJ2-7; D possibly corresponds to TRBD1 (5 bases). Material: naive CD4+ T cells sorted from blood. Subset meaning: CD45RA+ positively selected. This sequence originates from a man in his late teens or twenties in good health. The CDR3 here is CAISDDSSYEQYF. The CDR3 DNA reads TGTGCCATCAGTGATGACAGCTCCTACGAGCAGTACTTC.